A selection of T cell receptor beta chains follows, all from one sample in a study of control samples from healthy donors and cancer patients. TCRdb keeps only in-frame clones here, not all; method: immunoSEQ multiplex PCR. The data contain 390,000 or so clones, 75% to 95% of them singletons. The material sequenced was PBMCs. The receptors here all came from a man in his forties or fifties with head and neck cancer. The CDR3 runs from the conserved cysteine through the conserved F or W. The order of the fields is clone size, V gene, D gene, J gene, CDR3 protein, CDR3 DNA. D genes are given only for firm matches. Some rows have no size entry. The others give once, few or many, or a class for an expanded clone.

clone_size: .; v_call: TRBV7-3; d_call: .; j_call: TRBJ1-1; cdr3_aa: CASSLVGVETEAFF; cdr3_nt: TGTGCCAGCAGCTTGGTGGGGGTCGAGACTGAAGCTTTCTTT
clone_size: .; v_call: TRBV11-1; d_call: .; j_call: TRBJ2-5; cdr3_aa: CASSLGGTQYF; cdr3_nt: TGTGCCAGCAGCTTAGGTGGGACCCAGTACTTC
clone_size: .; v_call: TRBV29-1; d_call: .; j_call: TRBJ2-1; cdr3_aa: CSVGTSPYNEQFF; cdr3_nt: TGCAGCGTTGGGACAAGTCCTTACAATGAGCAGTTCTTC
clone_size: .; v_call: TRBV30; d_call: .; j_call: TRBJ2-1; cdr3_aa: CACPDRGSYNEQFF; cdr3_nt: TGTGCCTGTCCGGACCGAGGCTCCTACAATGAGCAGTTCTTC
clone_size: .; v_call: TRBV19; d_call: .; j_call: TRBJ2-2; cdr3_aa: CASSTAGPGELFF; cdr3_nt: TGTGCCAGTAGTACGGCAGGGCCCGGGGAGCTGTTTTTT
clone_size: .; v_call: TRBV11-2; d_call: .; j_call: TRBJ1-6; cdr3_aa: CASSTYSSYNSPLHF; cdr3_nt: TGTGCCAGCAGCACATACAGCTCCTATAATTCACCCCTCCACTTT
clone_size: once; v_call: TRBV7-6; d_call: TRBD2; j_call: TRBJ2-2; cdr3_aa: CASSLPGLASQIGELFF; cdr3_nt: TGTGCCAGCAGCCTACCGGGACTAGCGTCTCAGATCGGGGAGCTGTTTTTT
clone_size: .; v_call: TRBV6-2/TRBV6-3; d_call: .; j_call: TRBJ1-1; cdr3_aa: CASSYSVTGYEAFF; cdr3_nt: TGTGCCAGCAGTTACAGCGTGACAGGCTACGAAGCTTTCTTT
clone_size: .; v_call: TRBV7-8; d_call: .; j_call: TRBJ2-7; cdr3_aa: CASSHRDSTYEQYF; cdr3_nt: TGTGCCAGCAGCCACCGGGACTCCACCTACGAGCAGTACTTC
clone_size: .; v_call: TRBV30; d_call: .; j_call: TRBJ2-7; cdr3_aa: CAWSRQVYEQYF; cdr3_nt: TGTGCCTGGAGTAGGCAGGTCTACGAGCAGTACTTC
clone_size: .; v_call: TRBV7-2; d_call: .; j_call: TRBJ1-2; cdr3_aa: CASSLGGADVAFNYGYTF; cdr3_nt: TGTGCCAGCAGCTTAGGGGGGGCAGACGTTGCGTTTAACTATGGCTACACCTTC
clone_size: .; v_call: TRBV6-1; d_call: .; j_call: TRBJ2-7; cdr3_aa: CASSEAVAIYEQYF; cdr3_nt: TGTGCCAGCAGTGAAGCGGTAGCGATCTACGAGCAGTACTTC
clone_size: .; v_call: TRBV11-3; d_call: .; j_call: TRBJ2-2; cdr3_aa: CASSFGGLTGELFF; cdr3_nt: TGTGCCAGCAGCTTCGGGGGACTCACCGGGGAGCTGTTTTTT
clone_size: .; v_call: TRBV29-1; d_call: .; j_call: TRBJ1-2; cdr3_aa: CSVDGPLVIGYTF; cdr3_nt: TGCAGCGTTGATGGTCCCCTAGTTATCGGCTACACCTTC
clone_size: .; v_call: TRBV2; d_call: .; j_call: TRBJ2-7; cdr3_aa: CASRAIDEQYF; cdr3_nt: TGTGCCAGCAGGGCAATCGACGAGCAGTACTTC
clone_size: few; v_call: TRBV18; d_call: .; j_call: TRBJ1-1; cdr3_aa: CASSPKEASRNTEAFF; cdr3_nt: TGTGCCAGCTCACCTAAAGAAGCATCTCGGAACACTGAAGCTTTCTTT
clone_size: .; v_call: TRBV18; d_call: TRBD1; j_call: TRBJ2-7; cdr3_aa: CASSPGTGTGAREQYF; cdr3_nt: TGTGCCAGCTCACCCGGCACCGGGACAGGGGCCAGAGAGCAGTACTTC
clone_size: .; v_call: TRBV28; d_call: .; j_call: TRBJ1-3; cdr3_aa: CASSNRKTVGNTIYF; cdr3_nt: TGTGCCAGCAGCAACAGGAAGACCGTGGGAAACACCATATATTTT
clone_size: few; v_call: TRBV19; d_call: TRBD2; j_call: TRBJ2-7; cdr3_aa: CASSTRREEEQYF; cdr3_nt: TGTGCCAGTAGTACCCGTCGGGAGGAAGAGCAGTACTTC
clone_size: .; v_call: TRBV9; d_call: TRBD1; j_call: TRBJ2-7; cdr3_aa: CASSPGTGVPPYEQYF; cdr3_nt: TGTGCCAGCAGCCCAGGGACAGGCGTACCTCCCTACGAGCAGTACTTC
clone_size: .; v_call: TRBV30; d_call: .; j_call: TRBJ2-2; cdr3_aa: CAWSVGAPGELFF; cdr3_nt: TGTGCCTGGAGTGTAGGGGCCCCCGGGGAGCTGTTTTTT
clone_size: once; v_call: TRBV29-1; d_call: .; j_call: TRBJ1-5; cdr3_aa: CSAGTRGQPQHF; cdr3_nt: TGCAGCGCCGGGACTAGGGGTCAGCCCCAGCATTTT
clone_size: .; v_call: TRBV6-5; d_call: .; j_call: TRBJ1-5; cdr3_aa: CASSSQRDTHQPQHF; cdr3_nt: TGTGCCAGCAGTAGCCAACGGGACACTCATCAGCCCCAGCATTTT
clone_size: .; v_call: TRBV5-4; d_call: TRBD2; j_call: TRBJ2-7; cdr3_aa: CASSLTSGATYEQYF; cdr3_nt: TGTGCCAGCAGCTTGACTAGCGGGGCTACCTACGAGCAGTACTTC
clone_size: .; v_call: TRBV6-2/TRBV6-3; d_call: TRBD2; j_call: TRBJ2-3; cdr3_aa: CASSLDGGGTSDTQYF; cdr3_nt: TGTGCCAGCAGCCTGGACGGCGGGGGGACCTCAGATACGCAGTATTTT
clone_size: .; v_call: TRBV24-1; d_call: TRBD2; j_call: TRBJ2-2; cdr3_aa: CATRDTGGNTGELFF; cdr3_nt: TGTGCCACCAGGGACACGGGGGGGAACACCGGGGAGCTGTTTTTT
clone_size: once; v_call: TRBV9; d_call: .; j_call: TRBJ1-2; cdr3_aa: CASSDRLGAYGYTF; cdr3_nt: TGTGCCAGCAGCGACCGGCTGGGAGCTTATGGCTACACCTTC